The present T cell receptor beta chain was sequenced within a study of Ad26.COV2.S vaccination and SARS-CoV-2 variants. Measured with immunoSEQ multiplex PCR; TCRdb has only the in-frame clones, and not every one. The data contain 250,000 or so clones, around 88% of them singletons. Trimming took off 0 bases at V and 0 bases at J, with 18 bases between the two ends. The length of the CDR3 is 18 residues. Looked up from germline, CDR1 is SGHTS and CDR2 is YDEGEE. About this clone: Its target is not known.

Treatment: 15 to 20 received Ad26.COV2.S at low or high dose, single or two shots; five or six received placebo; per-sample allocation not given. It was on day 63 after the first vaccine or placebo injection that samples were taken. Donation came from an adult in Boston who was aged 18-55 years. Ad26 vector vaccine expressed Wuhan-strain SARS-CoV-2 spike. Study findings and constraints: Breadth measured for non-spike TCRs was similar across vaccine and placebo recipients.

The receptor was derived from a person aged 18-60 years who received the Ad26.COV2.S COVID-19 vaccine or a placebo. Here the sequenced sample was peripheral blood, taken in a trial of Ad26.COV2.S vaccine versus placebo. The chain carries TRBV5-8 and TRBJ1-1; the D gene is possibly TRBD1 (6 bases). CDR3 in amino acids: CASSLAVLGGALNTEAFF. The DNA of the CDR3 is TGTGCCAGCAGCTTGGCCGTTTTAGGGGGGGCCTTGAACACTGAAGCTTTCTTT.